This T cell receptor beta chain is from a study of blood T cell repertoires in COVID-19. Clones were sequenced by immunoSEQ multiplex PCR, and TCRdb holds only the in-frame ones, with some missing. The sample records 95,000 to 100,000 clones, around 87% being singletons. This receptor was obtained from a woman aged 25 to 39 with acute or convalescent COVID-19. The specimen sequenced was peripheral blood.

CDR3 protein: CASSLGLSNTGELFF. The CDR3 coding sequence is TGCGCCAGCAGCCTGGGACTTTCGAACACCGGGGAGCTGTTTTTT. The chain couples TRBV5-1 to TRBJ2-2, with D possibly being TRBD2 (6 bases). CDR1 SGHRS and CDR2 YFSETQ come from the germline V gene. The V and J ends lost 4 bases and 0 bases respectively, with 10 bases between them. CDR3 size: 15 residues. Combining the CDR3 with reference TRBV5-1 and TRBJ2-2 gives the whole variable domain KAGVTQTPRYLIKTRGQQVTLSCSPISGHRSVSWYQQTPGQGLQFLFEYFSETQRNKGNFPGRFSGRQFSNSRSEMNVSTLELGDSALYLCASSLGLSNTGELFFGEGSRLTVL.